These T cell receptor beta chains were read from a single sample in a study of blood T cells in healthy people across ages. One entry per CDR3 protein results from TCRdb running MiXCR on the 5' RACE reads. The repertoire holds hundreds of thousands of distinct CDR3 sequences, roughly a quarter seen once, with approximately 30% in the top ten. What was sequenced was blood. These receptors originate from a woman in her 70s in good health. CDR3s include the opening cysteine and the closing phenylalanine or tryptophan. D genes are given only for firm matches. Clone size is stated in some rows and not others, as once, few, many or a class when expanded.

TRBJ2-7 . TRBV5-1 . TGCGCCAGCAGCTGGGGCTCGGGCAGGGAGGTTGACGAGCAGTACTTC CASSWGSGREVDEQYF
TRBJ2-1 TRBD1 TRBV7-2 . TGTGCCAGCAGTTTGACAGGGACCGCCTACAATGAGCAGTTCTTC CASSLTGTAYNEQFF
TRBJ2-7 . TRBV12-3/TRBV12-4 few TGTGCCAGCAGTTTAGGACAGCCTCCCTACGAGCAGTACTTC CASSLGQPPYEQYF
TRBJ2-7 . TRBV10-3 . TGTGCCATCAGTGATCCCGGGGTAGCGGCCAACTACGAGCAGTACTTC CAISDPGVAANYEQYF
TRBJ1-2 . TRBV29-1 . TGCAGCGTTGGGGGGGGAACGGACTATGGCTACACCTTC CSVGGGTDYGYTF
TRBJ1-3 TRBD1 TRBV4-1 . TGCGCCAGCAGCCAAGAAATGGGACAGGGGGGCCTTTTCCGAAACACCATATATTTT CASSQEMGQGGLFRNTIYF
TRBJ2-1 . TRBV27 few TGTGCCAGCAGTTTCCAATCTCCCGCCCGCAATGAGCAGTTCTTC CASSFQSPARNEQFF
TRBJ1-4 TRBD1 TRBV5-6 few TGTGCCAGCAGCTTGGGGACAGGGGGCCAACCAACTAATGAAAAACTGTTTTTT CASSLGTGGQPTNEKLFF
TRBJ2-1 . TRBV3-1 . TGTGCCAGCAGCCAGGGGCCAGGGGCCGAGGATCATGAGCAGTTCTTC CASSQGPGAEDHEQFF
TRBJ2-3 . TRBV5-1 few TGCGCCAGCAGCGTACGCGGGGCTGAAGATACGCAGTATTTT CASSVRGAEDTQYF
TRBJ2-2 . TRBV6-6 . TGTGCCAGCAGTTACGACTTCGACGGCGGGGAGCTGTTTTTT CASSYDFDGGELFF
TRBJ2-3 . TRBV3-1 few TGTGCCAGCAGCCAAGTTAGTTGGGAGATGGGTGGAGATACGCAGTATTTT CASSQVSWEMGGDTQYF
TRBJ1-6 . TRBV4-1 many TGCGCCAGCAGCCAAGTAGACGGTTTCTCACCCCTCCACTTT CASSQVDGFSPLHF
TRBJ1-1 . TRBV15 . TGTGCCACCAGCAGAGATCGGCAGGGTCTGTACACTGAAGCTTTCTTT CATSRDRQGLYTEAFF
TRBJ2-4 TRBD2 TRBV6-2/TRBV6-3 few TGTGCCAGCAGTTACCCCAGCCGGGGGGAAAACATTCAGTACTTC CASSYPSRGENIQYF
TRBJ2-1 . TRBV20-1 . TGCAGTGCTAGAGATTGGAGGGTCGGGAATGAGCAGTTCTTC CSARDWRVGNEQFF
TRBJ2-7 TRBD2 TRBV6-1 . TGTGCCAGCAGGGAACAGCCCCCGTGGGCTAGCGGCTACGAGCAGTACTTC CASREQPPWASGYEQYF
TRBJ1-2 . TRBV3-1 . TGTGCCAGCAGCCAAGCCGGGGAGGGCGGCTACACCTTC CASSQAGEGGYTF
TRBJ1-1 . TRBV6-1 few TGTGCCAGCAGTCATTCAGGGAATGCGAACACTGAAGCTTTCTTT CASSHSGNANTEAFF
TRBJ2-5 . TRBV7-9 . TGTGCCAGCAGCGCGGGACCCCTGGCGGAGCAGTACTTC CASSAGPLAEQYF
TRBJ2-1 TRBD1 TRBV12-3/TRBV12-4 . TGTGCCAGCAGGTGGGGACAGGGAGGATACAATGAGCAGTTCTTC CASRWGQGGYNEQFF
TRBJ2-7 . TRBV5-1 . TGCGCCAGCAGCTTGGAGTTGAGGAAGATATCCGAGCAGTACTTC CASSLELRKISEQYF
TRBJ2-2 . TRBV6-5 few TGTGCCAGCAGTTACTCGAAAGGGTACGGGGAGCTGTTTTTT CASSYSKGYGELFF
TRBJ1-1 TRBD1 TRBV6-2/TRBV6-3 . TGTGCCAGCAGTAGACCGGGACAGGCTACGGGCACTGAAGCTTCCTTT CASSRPGQATGTEASF
TRBJ2-7 TRBD2 TRBV7-2 . TGTGCCAGCAGCTTAGCGTCAGGGAGTAGCGGGATCTACGAGCAGTACTTC CASSLASGSSGIYEQYF
TRBJ2-3 . TRBV20-1 . TGCAGTGCTAGAGTAGGTCCCTCCGGAGATACGCAGTATTTT CSARVGPSGDTQYF
TRBJ1-1 . TRBV19 few TGTGCCAGCTGCTGGTCGGGGGACACTGAAGCTTTCTTT CASCWSGDTEAFF
TRBJ2-1 TRBD2 TRBV29-1 few TGCAGCGGGACTAGCGGGGGCAGCTCCTACAATGAGCAGTTCTTC CSGTSGGSSYNEQFF
TRBJ1-2 . TRBV14 few TGTGCCAGCAGCCAAGATTCAGGTGTCTATGGCTACACCTTC CASSQDSGVYGYTF
TRBJ2-1 . TRBV7-2 . TGTGCCAGCAGCTTAGAAAATGCCCCCTACAATGAGCAGTTCTTC CASSLENAPYNEQFF
TRBJ2-1 . TRBV4-1 . TGCGCCAGCAGCCAAGTAATAGGCCAGACGGGAAAAAATGAGCAGTTCTTC CASSQVIGQTGKNEQFF
TRBJ2-3 . TRBV12-3/TRBV12-4 many TGTGCCAGCAGTTTTGGGCTCACAGATACGCAGTATTTT CASSFGLTDTQYF
TRBJ2-1 TRBD1 TRBV28 . TGTGCCAGCAGTTTATGGGGACAGACCGACAATGAGCAGTTCTTC CASSLWGQTDNEQFF
TRBJ2-7 . TRBV29-1 few TGCAGCGCGAAGAAGGACTCCTACGAGCAGTACTTC CSAKKDSYEQYF
TRBJ1-6 . TRBV5-4 . TGTGCCAGCAGCTTGGGAGCCTCCTATAATTCACCCCTCCACTTT CASSLGASYNSPLHF
TRBJ2-2 . TRBV6-2/TRBV6-3 few TGTGCCAGCAGTTACCTTGGGCAAGCGAACACCGGGGAGCTGTTTTTT CASSYLGQANTGELFF
TRBJ1-4 . TRBV29-1 few TGCAGCGCAGGACAGTTAAGCGAAAAACTGTTTTTT CSAGQLSEKLFF
TRBJ2-7 . TRBV7-9 . TGTGCCAGCAGCGTCCACTTGGGGGACGAGCAGTACTTC CASSVHLGDEQYF
TRBJ1-5 . TRBV6-5 many TGTGCCAGCAGCGGGACCGCCGCTAAGGCCCAGCATTTT CASSGTAAKAQHF
TRBJ2-3 TRBD2 TRBV7-8 few TGTGCCAGCGGAGGGGCGGGAGGAAGCACAGATACGCAGTATTTT CASGGAGGSTDTQYF
TRBJ1-1 . TRBV6-5 . TGTGCCAGCAGGCGGGACCAAGGAAGGGAAGCTTTCTTT CASRRDQGREAFF
TRBJ2-7 . TRBV4-1 . TGCGCCAGCAGCCAAGGTGTCTACGGGGGCTCCTACGAGCAGTACTTC CASSQGVYGGSYEQYF
TRBJ2-2 . TRBV6-9 . TGTGCCAGCAGTTATAGACTCCGACTTGGGAAGGGGGTCGGGGAGCTGTTTTTT CASSYRLRLGKGVGELFF
TRBJ1-4 . TRBV27 few TGTGCCGGCAGCCGCCCGGGGGGGGGCGGTATTAATGAAAAACTGTTTTTT CAGSRPGGGGINEKLFF
TRBJ2-1 TRBD2 TRBV7-2 few TGTGCCAGCAGCTTAGGCCGGACTAGCGGGAGCTACAATGAGCAGTTCTTC CASSLGRTSGSYNEQFF
TRBJ2-1 TRBD2 TRBV5-1 . TGCGCCAGCAGCTTGGACCTAGCGGTGCAGTTCTTC CASSLDLAVQFF
TRBJ2-7 TRBD1 TRBV28 . TGTGCCAGCTGTGGACAGGAGTTCTACGAGCAGTACTTC CASCGQEFYEQYF
TRBJ2-3 . TRBV7-8 few TGTGCCAGCAGCTTATCTTGGCCCTCAGGGGCCGCTCTTTATAGCACAGATACGCAGTATTTT CASSLSWPSGAALYSTDTQYF